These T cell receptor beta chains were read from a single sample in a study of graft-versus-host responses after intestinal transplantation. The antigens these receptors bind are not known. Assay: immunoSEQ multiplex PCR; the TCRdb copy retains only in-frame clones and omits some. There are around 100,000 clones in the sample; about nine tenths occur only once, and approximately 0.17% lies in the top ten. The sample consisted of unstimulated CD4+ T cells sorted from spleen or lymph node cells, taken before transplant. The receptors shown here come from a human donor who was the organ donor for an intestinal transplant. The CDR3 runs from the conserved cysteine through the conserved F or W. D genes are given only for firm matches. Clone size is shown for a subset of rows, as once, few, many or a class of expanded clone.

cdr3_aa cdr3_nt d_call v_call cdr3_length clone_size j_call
CASRGGGSYNSPLHF TGTGCCAGCAGGGGAGGGGGGTCCTATAATTCACCCCTCCACTTT NA TRBV6-6 15 few TRBJ1-6
CASSLEPGSRPPLHF TGTGCCAGCAGCTTAGAGCCAGGGTCGCGACCACCCCTCCACTTT NA TRBV11-2 15 NA TRBJ1-6
CASSVTGHAYGYTF TGTGCCAGCTCTGTCACAGGGCATGCCTATGGCTACACCTTC NA TRBV18 14 NA TRBJ1-2
CAATQGYDYTF TGTGCCGCCACTCAGGGGTACGACTACACCTTC NA TRBV30 11 NA TRBJ1-2
CASSGRQGFREKLFF TGTGCCAGCAGCGGCCGACAGGGGTTTCGAGAAAAACTGTTTTTT TRBD1 TRBV9 15 NA TRBJ1-4
CASSLRRVSTDTQYF TGTGCCAGCAGCTTACGGCGGGTGAGCACAGATACGCAGTATTTT NA TRBV7-9 15 NA TRBJ2-3
CASSQEVPSSYNEQFF TGCGCCAGCAGCCAAGAGGTACCGAGCTCCTACAATGAGCAGTTCTTC NA TRBV4-1 16 once TRBJ2-1
CASSEWQGGNTEAFF TGTGCCAGCAGTGAATGGCAGGGGGGAAACACTGAAGCTTTCTTT TRBD1 TRBV6-1 15 NA TRBJ1-1
CASTTRNRGLGSNQPQHF TGCGCCAGCACCACGAGAAACAGGGGGCTGGGTAGCAATCAGCCCCAGCATTTT TRBD1 TRBV4-3 18 NA TRBJ1-5
CASSLREGRGDTQYF TGTGCCAGCAGCCTCAGAGAGGGGCGGGGGGATACGCAGTATTTT TRBD2 TRBV7-9 15 NA TRBJ2-3
CASSPPGLADYNEQFF TGTGCCAGCTCACCCCCGGGACTAGCTGATTACAATGAGCAGTTCTTC TRBD2 TRBV18 16 once TRBJ2-1
CASSPLSSTDTQYF TGTGCCAGCAGTCCACTATCTAGCACAGATACGCAGTATTTT NA TRBV6-4 14 NA TRBJ2-3
CASSQESPLGEVTTQYF TGCGCCAGCAGCCAAGAATCCCCCTTGGGCGAAGTCACGACCCAGTACTTC NA TRBV4-1 17 NA TRBJ2-5
CASSQDRTGGSDEQYF TGCGCCAGCAGCCAAGACAGGACAGGGGGCTCGGACGAGCAGTACTTC TRBD1 TRBV4-1 16 NA TRBJ2-7
CASNPSGLVANTGELFF TGTGCCAGTAACCCTAGCGGGTTGGTCGCGAACACCGGGGAGCTGTTTTTT TRBD2 TRBV19 17 NA TRBJ2-2
CASSLGDRVEKLFF TGTGCCAGCAGCTTGGGGGACAGGGTAGAAAAACTGTTTTTT TRBD1 TRBV5-4 14 NA TRBJ1-4
CASSNRGRTDTQYF TGTGCCAGTTCAAACAGGGGGCGAACAGATACGCAGTATTTT TRBD1 TRBV19 14 once TRBJ2-3
CASYPVGTGELFF TGTGCCAGCTACCCCGTCGGGACCGGGGAGCTGTTTTTT NA TRBV5-6 13 NA TRBJ2-2
CAISETTYNSPLHF TGTGCCATCAGTGAGACAACCTATAATTCACCCCTCCACTTT NA TRBV10-3 14 NA TRBJ1-6
CASSSSGVTYEQYF TGTGCCAGCAGTTCTAGCGGGGTAACCTACGAGCAGTACTTC TRBD2 TRBV6-6 14 NA TRBJ2-7
CASSLFGTGRSYNEQFF TGTGCCAGCAGCTTATTTGGGACAGGGAGGTCCTACAATGAGCAGTTCTTC TRBD1 TRBV7-9 17 NA TRBJ2-1
CASRSGRGEETQYF TGTGCCAGCAGGTCCGGCAGGGGGGAAGAGACCCAGTACTTC NA TRBV7-3 14 NA TRBJ2-5
CASSWGGQGRNSPLHF TGCGCCAGCAGCTGGGGGGGACAGGGGAGAAATTCACCCCTCCACTTT TRBD1 TRBV5-1 16 once TRBJ1-6
CASTGYTGELFF TGTGCCAGCACCGGGTACACCGGGGAGCTGTTTTTT NA TRBV6-6 12 NA TRBJ2-2
CASSFSPDRQETQYF TGCGCCAGCAGCTTTTCGCCGGACAGACAAGAGACCCAGTACTTC NA TRBV5-1 15 NA TRBJ2-5
CASSPTGLMNTEAFF TGTGCCAGTAGTCCGACAGGCCTGATGAACACTGAAGCTTTCTTT NA TRBV19 15 NA TRBJ1-1